These 22 T cell receptor beta chains originate from one sample sequenced in a study of OX40 agonist ivuxolimab in advanced cancers. Here immunoSEQ multiplex PCR was the method, and the copy in TCRdb shows in-frame clones only, minus some. The sample has roughly 44,000 clones, around nine tenths seen once. Material: CD4+ or CD8+ T cells sorted from blood, obtained in a trial of the OX40 agonist ivuxolimab. All receptors derive from an adult with an advanced solid tumor such as melanoma, head and neck, liver or kidney cancer.

The chain joins TRBV19 to TRBJ2-2; TRBD2 matches at 7 bases. V was clipped by 9 bases and J by 6 bases; unmatched bases: 7. The CDR3 length is 13 residues. Germline assignment: CDR1 LNHDA and CDR2 SQIVND (reference sequence). The CDR3 region has the DNA TGTGCCAGCGGGGGGATGGGCCCCGGGGAGCTGTTTTTT. Protein product: CASGGMGPGELFF.

J is TRBJ1-1 and V is TRBV4-3; 9 bases are a match to TRBD1. Per germline, CDR1 LGHNA and CDR2 YSLEER. The ends lost 5 bases at V and 3 bases at J; junction bases unmatched: 4. The CDR3 runs 14 residues. The CDR3, as DNA: TGCGCCAGCAGCGCTAGGACAGGGGACACTGAAGCTTTCTTT. Its protein is CASSARTGDTEAFF.

The J gene is TRBJ2-3, the V gene TRBV7-2; 11 nucleotides align to TRBD2. The trim removed 3 bases at V and 6 bases at J, leaving 5 bases unmatched. Germline V lookup: CDR1 SGHTA, CDR2 FQGNSA. The CDR3 sequence is 15 residues long. Here the CDR3 reads CASSFSGGAVDTQYF. The CDR3 coding sequence is TGTGCCAGCAGCTTTAGCGGGGGGGCGGTGGATACGCAGTATTTT.

This clone has just one count. The V call is TRBV2, the J call TRBJ2-5, with D unresolved. CDR3 length equals 14 residues. Per germline, CDR1 SNHLY and CDR2 FYNNEI. V lost 3 bases, J lost 4 bases, and 12 bases lay in between. This CDR3 is CASSDLGWVETQYF. In nucleotides, the CDR3 is TGTGCCAGCAGTGATTTGGGTTGGGTAGAGACCCAGTACTTC.

The chain links TRBV7-9 to TRBJ2-2, with 7 bases lining up with TRBD1. The CDR3 covers 16 residues. Trimming removed 8 bases from V and 6 bases from J; junction bases left unmatched: 15. The germline V gene has CDR1 SEHNR and CDR2 FQNEAQ (reference sequence). The CDR3 DNA reads as TGTGCCAGCGACGAGTGGGTGGACAGGAGTTCCGGGGAGCTGTTTTTT. The encoded protein is CASDEWVDRSSGELFF. Full variable domain (remainder filled in from reference TRBV7-9 and TRBJ2-2): DTGVSQNPRHKITKRGQNVTFRCDPISEHNRLYWYRQTLGQGPEFLTYFQNEAQLEKSRLLSDRFSAERPKGSFSTLEIQRTEQGDSAMYLCASDEWVDRSSGELFFGEGSRLTVL.

The gene calls are TRBV5-6 and TRBJ1-3; no clear D gene. With 0 bases removed from V and 0 bases from J, the gap between germline ends came to 13 bases. The CDR3 runs 17 residues. Germline-derived CDR1 and CDR2 are SGHDT and YYEEEE. In DNA form, the CDR3 reads TGTGCCAGCAGCTTGGAGGCGGGTCCGGGCTCTGGAAACACCATATATTTT. It translates to CASSLEAGPGSGNTIYF.

This chain uses TRBV5-1 with TRBJ2-2; 8 nucleotides agree with TRBD1. Looked up from germline, CDR1 is SGHRS and CDR2 is YFSETQ. The V and J ends lost 4 bases and 4 bases, in that order; junction bases with no gene match: 6. The CDR3 is made up of 15 amino acids. CDR3 DNA: TGCGCCAGCAGCCAGGACAGGGCGGGCACCGGGGAGCTGTTTTTT. This encodes CASSQDRAGTGELFF.

The rearrangement links TRBV7-2 to TRBJ2-3; 12 bases are shared with TRBD2. After removal of 3 bases from V and 4 bases from J, the junction contained 5 bases not matched to a gene. In germline, CDR1 is SGHTA, CDR2 FQGNSA. This CDR3 is built from 16 residues. Here the CDR3 reads CASSFGLAGSSDTQYF. The CDR3 region has the DNA TGTGCCAGCAGCTTCGGACTAGCGGGATCTTCAGATACGCAGTATTTT. Drawing the rest from reference TRBV7-2 and TRBJ2-3, the complete variable domain is GAGVSQSPSNKVTEKGKDVELRCDPISGHTALYWYRQSLGQGLEFLIYFQGNSAPDKSGLPSDRFSAERTGGSVSTLTIQRTQQEDSAVYLCASSFGLAGSSDTQYFGPGTRLTVL.

The chain has TRBV6-5 and TRBJ1-6, with 7 bases aligning to TRBD1. Germline CDR1 is MNHEY and CDR2 is SVGAGI. The CDR3 spans 14 residues. V lost 6 bases and J lost 7; bases outside the gene matches: 6. The CDR3 nucleotides read TGTGCCAGCAGGACAGGGCTTGTAAATTCACCCCTCCACTTT. Amino acids: CASRTGLVNSPLHF.

The chain has TRBV6-1 and TRBJ1-5, with D maybe TRBD1 (5 bases). Per the germline V gene, CDR1 is MNHNS and CDR2 is SASEGT. Deletions cut 1 base from V and 5 bases from J, with 9 bases between. There are 14 residues in the CDR3. This chain's CDR3 is CASSEGGGHQPQHF. CDR3 bases: TGTGCCAGCAGTGAAGGGGGCGGGCATCAGCCCCAGCATTTT.

The V call is TRBV7-9, the J call TRBJ1-5, with D possibly being TRBD1 (5 bases). CDR3 length equals 15 residues. V lost 4 bases and J 1 base, leaving 11 bases between the germline ends. Germline V CDR1 and CDR2: SEHNR, FQNEAQ (reference sequence). The CDR3 DNA reads as TGTGCCAGCAGCTATCAGGGTGGGAGCAATCAGCCCCAGCATTTT. Its protein is CASSYQGGSNQPQHF.

The J gene is TRBJ1-4, the V gene TRBV14, with D uncertain. Trimming pared 0 bases from V and 3 bases from J, leaving 5 bases between. This CDR3 is built from 14 residues. Germline CDR1 is SGHDN and CDR2 is FVKESK. The CDR3, as DNA: TGTGCCAGCAGCCAAGATGGGCCTAATGAAAAACTGTTTTTT. Protein product: CASSQDGPNEKLFF. The whole variable domain, filled in from reference TRBV14 and TRBJ1-4, reads EAGVTQFPSHSVIEKGQTVTLRCDPISGHDNLYWYRRVMGKEIKFLLHFVKESKQDESGMPNNRFLAERTGGTYSTLKVQPAELEDSGVYFCASSQDGPNEKLFFGSGTQLSVL.

On this clone itself: One junction end disagrees with the germline gene, perhaps due to a read error. V is TRBV7-9 and J is TRBJ2-2; D ambiguous. Germline lookup yields CDR1 SEHNR and CDR2 FQNEAQ (reference sequence). The CDR3 has 14 amino acids. The chain's CDR3 is CASSVAGVTRELFF. CDR3 DNA: TGTGCCAGCAGCGTGGCTGGCGTCACCCGGGAGCTGTTTTTT.

The V call is TRBV7-6, the J call TRBJ1-4; D gene uncertain. The germline gives CDR1 SGHVS, CDR2 FNYEAQ. The CDR3 is 15 amino acids. The V and J ends lost 6 bases and 0 bases respectively, with 11 bases between them. CDR3 nucleotide sequence: TGTGCCAGCAGGGTTTACGCTGCAACTAATGAAAAACTGTTTTTT. This encodes CASRVYAATNEKLFF.

This clone was recorded a few times. V usage is TRBV4-2 and J usage is TRBJ1-2; tentative D call: TRBD1 (5 bases). Germline values: CDR1 LGHNA, CDR2 YNFKEQ. The germline V and J ends were trimmed by 2 bases and 4 bases, with 14 bases remaining between them. The CDR3 contains 15 residues. This chain's CDR3 is CASSQPGTASYGYTF. CDR3 nucleotides: TGTGCCAGCAGCCAACCGGGGACCGCTAGCTATGGCTACACCTTC.

The rearrangement links TRBV13 to TRBJ2-7; D is unresolved. The germline V gene has CDR1 PRHDT and CDR2 FYEKMQ (reference sequence). Trimming stripped 5 bases from V and 1 base from J, with 15 bases between. The CDR3 has 15 residues. The DNA for the CDR3 is TGTGCCAGCAGCGCCCGGCAGTTAGCTTCCTACGAGCAGTACTTC. This gives the protein CASSARQLASYEQYF. Supplemented by reference TRBV13 and TRBJ2-7, the full variable domain reads AAGVIQSPRHLIKEKRETATLKCYPIPRHDTVYWYQQGPGQDPQFLISFYEKMQSDKGSIPDRFSAQQFSDYHSELNMSSLELGDSALYFCASSARQLASYEQYFGPGTRLTVT.

The chain uses TRBV15 and TRBJ1-1; the D is unclear. Germline lookup yields CDR1 LNHNV and CDR2 YYDKDF (reference sequence). Deletions cut 5 bases from V and 0 bases from J, with 7 bases between. CDR3 length: 13 residues. The CDR3 bases are TGTGCCACCAGCCCTGAGATGAACACTGAAGCTTTCTTT. It encodes CATSPEMNTEAFF.

This clone was found a few times. The rearrangement uses TRBV6-5 and TRBJ2-1; D gene ambiguous. The V end was cut by 2 bases, the J end by 8 bases, with 4 bases between. Germline V gene data show CDR1 as MNHEY and CDR2 as SVGAGI. This CDR3 has 11 residues. The CDR3 sequence is CASSYDDEQFF. DNA for the CDR3: TGTGCCAGCAGTTACGACGATGAGCAGTTCTTC.

This clone was detected a few times. This chain joins TRBV28 and TRBJ1-1, with D hard to call. Germline V gives CDR1 MDHEN, CDR2 SYDVKM. Trimming took 6 bases from V and 0 from J, leaving 17 bases between them. The CDR3 has 16 residues. The CDR3 sequence is CASSTLVSPMNTEAFF. CDR3 DNA sequence: TGTGCCAGCAGCACTCTCGTGAGTCCCATGAACACTGAAGCTTTCTTT.

The chain has TRBV7-9 and TRBJ2-5, with D perhaps TRBD2 (5 bases). This CDR3 spans 15 amino acids. From germline, CDR1 is SEHNR and CDR2 FQNEAQ (reference sequence). Trimming took off 5 bases at V and 4 bases at J, with 17 bases between the two ends. The CDR3 DNA reads TGTGCCAGCAGCCTTCCGGTAGGGAGTCGAGAGACCCAGTACTTC. Its protein is CASSLPVGSRETQYF.

The chain uses TRBV28 and TRBJ1-2; D gene unclear. V gave up 3 bases and J gave up 4 bases, with 12 bases separating them. The germline V gene encodes CDR1 MDHEN and CDR2 SYDVKM. This CDR3 spans 14 amino acids. The DNA of the CDR3 is TGTGCCAGCAGTTTTCCCGGGCAGTCCTATGGCTACACCTTC. It is translated as CASSFPGQSYGYTF.

The chain employs TRBV27 and TRBJ2-7; D is tentatively TRBD1 or TRBD2 (5 bases each). The CDR3 runs to 14 residues. CDR1 is MNHEY, CDR2 SMNVEV, per germline (reference sequence). V lost 3 bases, J lost 3 bases, and 12 bases lay in between. CDR3 DNA sequence: TGTGCCAGCAGTTTTGTGGGGACCATCTACGAGCAGTACTTC. This codes for CASSFVGTIYEQYF.